The 17 T cell receptor beta chains below all came from one sample that was sequenced in a study of blood T cell repertoires in COVID-19. Clones were read by immunoSEQ multiplex PCR, and TCRdb kept only the in-frame ones, dropping some. The data show about 180,000 clones, 75% to 90% seen once. Material for sequencing was PBMCs or T cells enriched from blood (not recorded which). These receptors all come from a woman between 40 and 55 years old with acute COVID-19.

This clone was recorded only once. V gene TRBV30 combines with J gene TRBJ1-1; D is undetermined. Germline V gives CDR1 GTSNPN, CDR2 SVGIG (reference sequence). The CDR3 runs 13 residues. Trimming cost V 2 bases and J 5 bases, with 12 bases left between them. The DNA of the CDR3 is TGTGCCTGGAGTCGTCAGCGGGGAACTGAAGCTTTCTTT. Protein product: CAWSRQRGTEAFF.

The CDR3 region is CASSQDGPAGGTLNTEAFF. The CDR3 bases are TGTGCCAGCAGCCAAGATGGGCCCGCCGGGGGTACATTGAACACTGAAGCTTTCTTT. The chain links TRBV3-1 (or the pseudogene TRBV3-2) to TRBJ1-1, with TRBD1 as a possible D gene (5 bases). Trimming stripped 0 bases from V and 0 bases from J, with 20 bases between. The CDR3 runs 19 residues. Germline CDR1 and CDR2: LGHDT and YNNKEL (reference sequence).

The rearrangement joins TRBV5-4 to TRBJ2-7; maybe TRBD1 (6 bases). The CDR3 has 16 residues. Germline loops: CDR1 SGHNT, CDR2 YYREEE (reference sequence). The V end was cut by 4 bases, the J end by 0 bases, with 17 bases between. CDR3 sequence reads: CASSPVPRGSSYEQYF. In nucleotides, the CDR3 is TGTGCCAGCAGCCCCGTTCCGAGGGGGAGCTCCTACGAGCAGTACTTC.

The J gene is TRBJ1-1, the V gene TRBV9; 8 bases are a match to TRBD1. Germline V gene lookup returns CDR1 SGDLS and CDR2 YYNGEE. CDR3 length: 14 amino acids. The ends lost 0 bases at V and 4 bases at J; junction bases unmatched: 2. CDR3 nucleotide sequence: TGTGCCAGCAGCGTAGGACAGGGGTCCACTGAAGCTTTCTTT. Protein: CASSVGQGSTEAFF.

The chain employs TRBV2 and TRBJ1-3; D possibly corresponds to TRBD1 (5 bases). The V end lost 6 bases, the J end lost 4 bases, and 16 bases lay between the germline ends. Looked up from germline, CDR1 is SNHLY and CDR2 is FYNNEI. The CDR3 runs 15 residues. CDR3 DNA sequence: TGTGCCAGCAGAAAAGGATCAGGGTTAGGAAACACCATATATTTT. Its translation: CASRKGSGLGNTIYF. Variable domain in full (rest from reference TRBV2 and TRBJ1-3): EPEVTQTPSHQVTQMGQEVILRCVPISNHLYFYWYRQILGQKVEFLVSFYNNEISEKSEIFDDQFSVERPDGSNFTLKIRSTKLEDSAMYFCASRKGSGLGNTIYFGEGSWLTVV.

The rearrangement joins TRBV18 to TRBJ2-3, with D possibly TRBD1 on 6 matching bases. The CDR3 length is 18 residues. Germline loops: CDR1 KGHSH, CDR2 LQKENI. V gave up 6 bases and J gave up 2 bases, with 24 bases separating them. CDR3 loop: CASSLTRTADLFTDTQYF. In DNA, the CDR3 is TGTGCCAGCTCCCTCACCCGGACAGCCGACCTTTTCACAGATACGCAGTATTTT.

This clone was recorded once. J is TRBJ1-6 and V is TRBV4-3; TRBD1 agrees at 7 bases. J gave up 6 bases and V 2 bases, and 1 base lay outside the gene matches. Germline CDR1 reads LGHNA; CDR2 reads YSLEER. This CDR3 has 14 residues. CDR3 coding DNA: TGCGCCAGCAGCCAACCAGGGGGTAATTCACCCCTCCACTTT. Translated: CASSQPGGNSPLHF.

V gene TRBV11-3 combines with J gene TRBJ2-1; 7 positions agree with TRBD1. The CDR3 runs 15 residues. The germline CDR1 and CDR2 sequences are SGHNT and YENEEA. The ends lost 5 bases at V and 1 base at J; junction bases unmatched: 5. The CDR3 bases are TGTGCCAGCAGCCCACGACAGGGTTCCTACAATGAGCAGTTCTTC. This sequence encodes CASSPRQGSYNEQFF.

The chain is built from TRBV3-1 (or the pseudogene TRBV3-2) and TRBJ2-7; 8 bases map to TRBD2. The CDR3 loop spans 15 amino acids. The V segment lost 1 base and the J segment 4 bases; nucleotides outside the gene matches: 6. Germline assignment: CDR1 LGHDT and CDR2 YNNKEL (reference sequence). CDR3 sequence reads: CASSQGLAGWYEQYF. CDR3 nucleotides: TGTGCCAGCAGCCAAGGGTTAGCGGGATGGTACGAGCAGTACTTC.

This chain links TRBV5-1 with TRBJ2-1, with 11 bases that match TRBD2. CDR1 and CDR2 (germline): SGHRS, YFSETQ. The CDR3 consists of 15 residues. The trim removed 4 bases at V and 6 bases at J, leaving 6 bases unmatched. Here the CDR3 reads CASSITSGSLNEQFF. The CDR3 DNA sequence: TGCGCCAGCAGCATAACTAGCGGGAGTCTCAATGAGCAGTTCTTC.

This clone has only one observation. J is TRBJ2-3 and V is TRBV9; 8 bases align to TRBD2. The CDR3 is made up of 15 amino acids. Germline assignment: CDR1 SGDLS and CDR2 YYNGEE. J was trimmed by 0 bases and V by 2 bases; bases with no gene match: 2. For the CDR3, the DNA is TGTGCCAGCAGCGTCAGCGGGGGTAGCACAGATACGCAGTATTTT. Amino acids: CASSVSGGSTDTQYF. The whole variable domain, remainder taken from reference TRBV9 and TRBJ2-3, is DSGVTQTPKHLITATGQRVTLRCSPRSGDLSVYWYQQSLDQGLQFLIQYYNGEERAKGNILERFSAQQFPDLHSELNLSSLELGDSALYFCASSVSGGSTDTQYFGPGTRLTVL.

The chain recombines TRBV30 with TRBJ2-7; 8 bases are a match to TRBD2. The V gene's germline CDR1 is GTSNPN and CDR2 SVGIG (reference sequence). This CDR3 has 14 residues. The V segment lost 3 bases and the J segment 3 bases; nucleotides outside the gene matches: 7. The CDR3 coding sequence is TGTGCCTGGAGCCTTTACGGGAGGGGCTACGAGCAGTACTTC. The encoded protein is CAWSLYGRGYEQYF.

V usage is TRBV30 and J usage is TRBJ1-2; D not certain. The CDR3 covers 12 residues. V lost 3 bases and J 2 bases, leaving 7 bases between the germline ends. Germline CDR1 and CDR2: GTSNPN and SVGIG (reference sequence). Here the CDR3 reads CAWSGTNYGYTF. The CDR3 DNA is TGTGCCTGGAGCGGTACCAACTATGGCTACACCTTC.

V gene TRBV27 combines with J gene TRBJ1-2; a possible D gene is TRBD1 (5 bases). With 1 base removed from V and 5 bases from J, the gap between germline ends came to 14 bases. This CDR3 has 15 amino acids. Per the germline V gene, CDR1 is MNHEY and CDR2 is SMNVEV (reference sequence). The DNA for the CDR3 is TGTGCCAGCAGTTTATTAGCAGGGAGCGGGTATGGCTACACCTTC. The encoded protein is CASSLLAGSGYGYTF.

The CDR3 protein is CASSQGISGTANYGYTF. CDR3 in DNA: TGTGCCAGCAGCCAAGGAATCTCCGGGACAGCTAACTATGGCTACACCTTC. The rearrangement uses TRBV4-2 and TRBJ1-2; 7 nucleotides match TRBD1. The CDR3 spans 17 residues. Losses at the gene ends were 1 base for V and 0 bases for J; bases not matched to a gene: 8. Germline loops: CDR1 LGHNA, CDR2 YNFKEQ.

V is TRBV9 and J is TRBJ2-2, with D tentatively TRBD2 (6 bases). V lost 2 bases and J 6 bases, leaving 11 bases between the germline ends. The length of the CDR3 is 14 residues. Germline-derived CDR1 and CDR2 are SGDLS and YYNGEE. The CDR3 loop is CASSVSGPAGELFF. The CDR3 DNA reads TGTGCCAGCAGCGTTAGCGGTCCGGCCGGGGAGCTGTTTTTT. Looking up the rest from reference TRBV9 and TRBJ2-2 gives the full variable domain: DSGVTQTPKHLITATGQRVTLRCSPRSGDLSVYWYQQSLDQGLQFLIQYYNGEERAKGNILERFSAQQFPDLHSELNLSSLELGDSALYFCASSVSGPAGELFFGEGSRLTVL.

The chain uses TRBV11-3 and TRBJ2-3; 9 nucleotides line up with TRBD1. The CDR3 totals 15 residues. Germline V lookup: CDR1 SGHNT, CDR2 YENEEA. The trim removed 8 bases at V and 3 bases at J, leaving 9 bases unmatched. CDR3 sequence: CASGRTGDGTDTQYF. The CDR3 bases are TGTGCCAGCGGCCGGACAGGGGATGGGACAGATACGCAGTATTTT.